This record concerns one TCR beta chain sequence. Its cognate antigen is unknown. The source of the sample is a study of shared clonotypes between healthy human individuals. Whole-study results and caveats: Collection of samples was limited to blood; tissue repertoires likely differ.

Data came from immunoSEQ multiplex PCR; TCRdb stores just in-frame clones and leaves some out. This table has 1,400,000 or so clones, approximately 98.5% appearing once. The germline V gene has CDR1 SGHRS and CDR2 YFSETQ. This CDR3 is 15 amino acids long. Trimming pared 0 bases from V and 3 bases from J, leaving 13 bases between. The sample consisted of naive CD4+ T cells sorted from blood. Subset: CD45RA+ positively selected. This sequence was found in a man aged 30 to 39 in good health. The chain employs TRBV5-1 and TRBJ2-7; unclear D gene. The CDR3 protein is CASSLGALDLYEQYF. The CDR3 DNA follows: TGCGCCAGCAGCTTGGGTGCTTTAGATCTCTACGAGCAGTACTTC.